This T cell receptor (beta chain) stems from a study of T cell responses to AZD1222 COVID-19 vaccine. The data were produced by immunoSEQ multiplex PCR, yet TCRdb's version contains in-frame clones alone and is incomplete. The sample carries roughly 86,000 clones, approximately 81% recorded once. The CDR3 is 13 amino acids. Germline loops: CDR1 SGHRS, CDR2 YFSETQ. The V and J ends lost 7 bases and 2 bases respectively, with 12 bases between them. Sequencing was performed on peripheral blood, taken 28 days after the second AZD1222 dose. The chain employs TRBV5-1 and TRBJ2-5, with D unclear. This sequence originates from an adult who received the AZD1222 COVID-19 vaccine. The CDR3 DNA follows: TGCGCCAGCGCACCGGGCCCTCAAGAGACCCAGTACTTC. As protein: CASAPGPQETQYF.